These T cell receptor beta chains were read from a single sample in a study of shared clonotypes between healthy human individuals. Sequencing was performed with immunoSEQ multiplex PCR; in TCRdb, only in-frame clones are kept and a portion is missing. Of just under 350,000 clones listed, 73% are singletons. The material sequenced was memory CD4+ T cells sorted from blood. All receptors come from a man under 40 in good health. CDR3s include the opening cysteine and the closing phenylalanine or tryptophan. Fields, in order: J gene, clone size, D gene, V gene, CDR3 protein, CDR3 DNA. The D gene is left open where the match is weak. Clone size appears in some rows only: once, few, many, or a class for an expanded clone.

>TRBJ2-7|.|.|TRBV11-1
CASSFDRYSYEQYF
TGTGCCAGCAGCTTCGACAGGTACTCCTACGAGCAGTACTTC
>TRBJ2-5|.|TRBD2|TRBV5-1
CASSIGHSSGRKETQYF
TGCGCCAGCAGCATTGGGCACTCTAGCGGGAGGAAAGAGACCCAGTACTTC
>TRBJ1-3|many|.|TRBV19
CASSMQTRASGNTIYF
TGTGCCAGTAGTATGCAGACACGGGCCTCTGGAAACACCATATATTTT
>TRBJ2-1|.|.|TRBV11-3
CASSRTSVDEQFF
TGTGCCAGCAGCCGTACTAGTGTAGATGAGCAGTTCTTC
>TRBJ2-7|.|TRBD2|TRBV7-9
CASSPRLAGASYEQYF
TGTGCCAGCAGCCCCCGACTAGCGGGAGCATCTTACGAGCAGTACTTC
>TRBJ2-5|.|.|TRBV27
CASPRGGETQYF
TGTGCCAGCCCCAGAGGGGGGGAGACCCAGTACTTC
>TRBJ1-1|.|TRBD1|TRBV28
CASSARQGAMNTEAFF
TGTGCCAGCAGTGCCCGACAGGGGGCTATGAACACTGAAGCTTTCTTT
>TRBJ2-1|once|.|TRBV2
CASSRDSIPNEQFF
TGTGCCAGCAGTCGGGACTCGATACCCAATGAGCAGTTCTTC
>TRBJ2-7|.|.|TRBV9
CASSVAGFGVYEQYF
TGTGCCAGCAGCGTAGCAGGGTTTGGAGTCTACGAGCAGTACTTC
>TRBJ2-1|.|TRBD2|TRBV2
CASSPITSGGAEQFF
TGTGCCAGCAGTCCCATCACTAGCGGGGGGGCTGAGCAGTTCTTC
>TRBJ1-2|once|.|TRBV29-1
CSVGSDGYTF
TGCAGCGTTGGGTCGGATGGCTACACCTTC
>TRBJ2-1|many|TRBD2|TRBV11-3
CASSSLADNEQFF
TGTGCCAGCAGTTCGCTAGCGGACAATGAGCAGTTCTTC
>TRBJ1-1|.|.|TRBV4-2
CASSQDLVGRGFF
TGTGCCAGCAGCCAAGATCTGGTGGGGCGTGGTTTCTTT
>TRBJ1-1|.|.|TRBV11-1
CASSPGRITEAFF
TGTGCCAGCAGTCCCGGACGGATCACTGAAGCTTTCTTT
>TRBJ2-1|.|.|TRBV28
CASSLLGGEQFF
TGTGCCAGCAGCCTGCTAGGGGGTGAGCAGTTCTTC
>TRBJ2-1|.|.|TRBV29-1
CSVAGQLSSYNEQFF
TGCAGCGTCGCGGGACAGTTAAGCTCCTACAATGAGCAGTTCTTC
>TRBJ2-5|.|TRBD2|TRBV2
CASRSRGGGETQYF
TGTGCCAGCAGGTCGCGCGGGGGTGGGGAGACCCAGTACTTC
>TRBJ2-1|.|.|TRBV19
CASSIRPSSSYNEQFF
TGTGCCAGTAGTATTAGACCATCGAGCTCCTACAATGAGCAGTTCTTC
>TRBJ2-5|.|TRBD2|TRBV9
CASSPHSREQRETQYF
TGTGCCAGCAGCCCCCACTCGCGGGAGCAGCGGGAGACCCAGTACTTC
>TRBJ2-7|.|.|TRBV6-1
CASSVTGRPHEQYF
TGTGCCAGCAGTGTGACAGGGAGGCCCCACGAGCAGTACTTC
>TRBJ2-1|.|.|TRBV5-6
CASSSPTNGNEQFF
TGTGCCAGCAGCTCCCCGACCAACGGGAATGAGCAGTTCTTC
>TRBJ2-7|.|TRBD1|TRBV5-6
CASGRQGVVYEQYF
TGTGCCAGCGGAAGACAGGGGGTCGTCTACGAGCAGTACTTC
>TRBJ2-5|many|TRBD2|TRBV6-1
CASTGGGTQYF
TGTGCCAGCACGGGGGGAGGGACCCAGTACTTC
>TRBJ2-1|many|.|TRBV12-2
CASRLAIRHNLARETPYNEQFF
TGTGCAAGTCGCTTAGCGATTAGACATAATCTAGCGCGCGAGACACCGTACAATGAGCAGTTCTTC
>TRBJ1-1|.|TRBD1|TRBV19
CASGTAMNTEAFF
TGTGCCAGCGGGACAGCCATGAACACTGAAGCTTTCTTT
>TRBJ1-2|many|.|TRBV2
CASSVGSVYGYTF
TGTGCCAGCAGTGTAGGCAGCGTCTATGGCTACACCTTC
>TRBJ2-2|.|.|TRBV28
CASSSRTLTGELFF
TGTGCCAGCAGTTCCCGGACTCTCACCGGGGAGCTGTTTTTT
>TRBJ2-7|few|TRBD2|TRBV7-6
CASSLAGTSRLQYF
TGTGCCAGCAGCTTAGCGGGGACTAGCCGACTGCAGTACTTC
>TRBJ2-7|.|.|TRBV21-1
CASSKGKYLQDASGRPSPYEQYF
TGTGCCAGCAGCAAAGGGAAGTACCTTCAGGACGCTAGCGGGAGGCCTTCTCCCTACGAGCAGTACTTC
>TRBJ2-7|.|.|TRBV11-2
CASSLEGYSPYEQYF
TGTGCCAGCAGCTTAGAAGGGTACTCCCCCTACGAGCAGTACTTC
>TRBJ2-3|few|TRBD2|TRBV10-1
CASSDSGTSGLTTDTQYF
TGCGCCAGCAGTGACTCCGGGACTAGCGGTCTGACCACAGATACGCAGTATTTT
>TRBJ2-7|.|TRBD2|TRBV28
CASSLPSGRDVQYF
TGTGCCAGCAGTTTACCCAGCGGGAGGGATGTGCAGTACTTC
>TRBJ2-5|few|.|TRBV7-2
CASSTVSETQYF
TGTGCCAGCAGCACAGTGTCGGAGACCCAGTACTTC
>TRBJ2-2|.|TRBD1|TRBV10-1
CASRAGGASGELFF
TGCGCCAGCAGAGCAGGGGGCGCCTCCGGGGAGCTGTTTTTT
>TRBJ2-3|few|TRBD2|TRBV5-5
CASSYLAGDGADTQYF
TGTGCCAGCAGCTACTTAGCGGGAGACGGAGCAGATACGCAGTATTTT
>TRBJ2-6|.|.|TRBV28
CASRTDHSSGANVLTF
TGTGCCAGCAGAACAGACCACAGCTCTGGGGCCAACGTCCTGACTTTC